Below are 17 T cell receptor beta chains sequenced from a single sample in a study of CD4 and CD8 cells across lung adenocarcinoma regions. TCRdb analysed the PCR reads with MiXCR anew, one entry per CDR3 protein. The sample records around 15,000 distinct CDR3 sequences, approximately 40% being singletons. The sample comprised CD4+ T cells from the center of a lung tumor. Receptor source: a male donor with lung adenocarcinoma. The CD4 and CD8 labels of this study may be unreliable.

This clonotype was seen at least ten times. The rearrangement links TRBV6-1 to TRBJ2-1, with D possibly being TRBD2 (5 bases). This CDR3 contains 14 residues. The ends were cut back, 6 bases at V and 0 bases at J, with 9 bases in the middle. Germline CDR1 reads MNHNS; CDR2 reads SASEGT. Here the CDR3 DNA reads TGTGCCAGCAGGTCGGGGAGCTCCTACAATGAGCAGTTCTTC. It specifies CASRSGSSYNEQFF.

In its sample, this clonotype was seen many times. The gene calls are TRBV10-3 and TRBJ2-7, with D perhaps TRBD1 (6 bases). The CDR3 totals 14 residues. Germline assignment: CDR1 ENHRY and CDR2 SYGVKD. The V and J ends lost 0 bases and 0 bases respectively, with 6 bases between them. The chain's CDR3 is CAISESGHSYEQYF. CDR3 nucleotides: TGTGCCATCAGTGAGTCGGGACACTCCTACGAGCAGTACTTC.

This clonotype was detected once. At one end the junction does not follow the germline gene, possibly because of a read error. The V gene is TRBV27, the J gene TRBJ2-3, with 8 bases aligning to TRBD2. CDR3 size: 17 residues. Germline lookup yields CDR1 MNHEY and CDR2 SMNVEV (reference sequence). This CDR3 reads CASRKTGGAGRTETQYF. The CDR3 DNA sequence: TGTGCCAGCAGAAAGACGGGAGGGGCGGGTCGCACAGAGACGCAGTATTTT.

Turning to this clonotype: At one end, the junction sequence differs from germline, possibly due to a read error. The chain couples TRBV6-5 to TRBJ2-2; D is perhaps TRBD1 or TRBD2 (5 bases each). The closer fit of TRBJ2-3 to the DNA end suggests the J call may be wrong. Germline V lookup: CDR1 MNHEY, CDR2 SVGAGI. The length of the CDR3 is 15 residues. The CDR3 is CARRLQSGSTGEQYF. The CDR3 DNA is TGTGCCCGCAGACTCCAGTCTGGGAGCACAGGTGAGCAGTATTTT.

This clonotype was recorded many times. V and J are TRBV6-1 and TRBJ2-7; maybe TRBD1 (5 bases). The germline V and J ends were trimmed by 6 bases and 2 bases, with 11 bases remaining between them. The CDR3 is 13 amino acids. CDR1 and CDR2 from the germline V gene are MNHNS and SASEGT. The CDR3 DNA is TGTGCCAGCAGAATCGCAGGGACCTACGAGCAGTACTTC. Its protein product is CASRIAGTYEQYF.

The CDR3 DNA reads TGTGCCAGCAGTGTCCTGACTAGCGGGAGTGGCGAGCAGTACTTC. It codes for CASSVLTSGSGEQYF. The chain is built from TRBV28 and TRBJ2-7; 12 bases fit TRBD2. The CDR3 covers 15 residues. From germline, CDR1 is MDHEN and CDR2 SYDVKM. V dropped 5 bases and J dropped 6; count of bases not matched to a gene: 8.

By sample fraction, this clonotype is medium-sized (0.01 to 0.1%). This rearrangement joins TRBV27 to TRBJ2-5, with 11 bases fitting TRBD2. Germline V CDR1 and CDR2: MNHEY, SMNVEV (reference sequence). The CDR3 sequence is 17 residues long. V dropped 6 bases and J dropped 11; count of bases not matched to a gene: 20. CDR3 in amino acids: CASSIKARGLAGGQQYF. CDR3 nucleotides: TGTGCCAGCAGCATAAAAGCCCGGGGGCTAGCGGGAGGACAGCAGTACTTC.

The chain has TRBV11-3 and TRBJ2-2; 8 nucleotides line up with TRBD2. The trim removed 3 bases at V and 6 bases at J, leaving 18 bases unmatched. Germline V lookup: CDR1 SGHNT, CDR2 YENEEA. This CDR3 has 19 amino acids. Here the CDR3 reads CASSLRGASGRVSPGELFF. CDR3 bases: TGTGCCAGCAGCTTGAGGGGTGCGAGCGGGAGAGTCTCCCCCGGGGAGCTGTTTTTT.

This clonotype is classed as medium-sized. CDR3 sequence: CASSYDSGGGNEQFF. The CDR3 coding sequence is TGTGCCAGCAGTTATGACAGCGGCGGTGGGAATGAGCAGTTCTTC. The chain recombines TRBV6-5 with TRBJ2-1; D possibly matches TRBD1 or TRBD2 (5 bases each). CDR3 length: 15 residues. V lost 3 bases and J lost 7, with 16 bases in between. Germline-derived CDR1 and CDR2 are MNHEY and SVGAGI.

This clonotype is labeled as medium-sized (0.01 to 0.1%). J is TRBJ2-1 and V is TRBV6-6, with D possibly being TRBD1 or TRBD2 (6 bases each). V was trimmed by 4 bases and J by 12 bases, leaving 16 bases between them. The germline V gene has CDR1 MNHNY and CDR2 SVGAGI (reference sequence). The CDR3 covers 13 residues. The CDR3 reads CASSSSRGPGQFF. CDR3 DNA sequence: TGTGCCAGCAGTTCTTCACGGGGGCCAGGGCAGTTCTTC.

The chain couples TRBV7-2 to TRBJ2-1; D not certain. The J call could be wrong; TRBJ2-5 is a better fit for the DNA end. This CDR3 contains 14 residues. CDR1 is SGHTA and CDR2 is FQGNSA in the germline V gene. CDR3 nucleotides: TGTGCCAGCAGCATCAACTGGGGATCGGAGACCCAGTACTTC. The encoded protein is CASSINWGSETQYF.

This clonotype was seen more than once but under ten times. A much larger clonotype is one base distant, so this may be a read error. This chain links TRBV7-2 with TRBJ2-1; the match to TRBD2 covers 10 bases. The end of the DNA aligns better with TRBJ2-7, so the J call may be wrong. This CDR3 is 16 amino acids long. The V gene's germline CDR1 is SGHTA and CDR2 FQGNSA. CDR3 sequence reads: CASSLVGTSVSNEQYF. The CDR3 nucleotides are TGTGCCAGCAGCTTAGTGGGGACTAGCGTTTCCAATGAGCAGTACTTC.

As concerns this clonotype: Compared with germline, one end of the junction differs, possibly owing to a read error. The chain joins TRBV6-1 to TRBJ2-5; the D gene could be TRBD1 or TRBD2 (6 bases each). The CDR3 sequence is 17 residues long. CDR1 is MNHNS and CDR2 is SASEGT in the germline V gene. Here the CDR3 DNA reads TGTGCCAGCAGTCCTGGCGTGGGGGGCCCGATGTCAGATACCCAGTACTTT. Its protein is CASSPGVGGPMSDTQYF.

The genes are TRBV3-1 and TRBJ2-6, with D tentatively TRBD1 or TRBD2 (6 bases each). The ends were cut back, 3 bases at V and 5 bases at J, with 20 bases in the middle. The germline V gene has CDR1 LGHDT and CDR2 YNNKEL (reference sequence). The CDR3 totals 18 residues. CDR3 protein: CASSQSSFGGRRANVLTF. CDR3 sequence (DNA): TGTGCCAGCAGCCAGTCTTCCTTTGGGGGGCGAAGGGCCAACGTCCTGACTTTC. Complete variable domain (other parts from reference TRBV3-1 and TRBJ2-6): DTAVSQTPKYLVTQMGNDKSIKCEQNLGHDTMYWYKQDSKKFLKIMFSYNNKELIINETVPNRFSPKSPDKAHLNLHINSLELGDSAVYFCASSQSSFGGRRANVLTFGAGSRLTVL.

In its sample, this clonotype was seen many times. V is TRBV12-3 or TRBV12-4 and J is TRBJ2-1, with D perhaps TRBD1 (5 bases). The CDR3 is 12 residues long. Trimming shortened V by 8 bases and J by 8 bases, and 13 bases separated the two germline ends. CDR3 coding DNA: TGTGCCAGCCGGCCAGGGTTCGATGAGCAGTTCTTC. Its translation is CASRPGFDEQFF.

A few counts support this clonotype. This sequence joins TRBV6-1 and TRBJ2-4, with D possibly called TRBD1 or TRBD2 (5 bases each). The V gene lost 7 bases and the J gene lost 8 bases, with 12 bases spanning the gap. The CDR3 runs to 12 residues. Germline CDR1 and CDR2: MNHNS and SASEGT. CDR3 region: CASKYGTDIQYF. In DNA form, the CDR3 reads TGTGCCAGCAAATATGGGACGGACATTCAGTACTTC.

This clonotype has a handful of counts. Possible read error: a much larger clone is one base away. V and J are TRBV6-1 and TRBJ2-5, with 9 bases lining up with TRBD2. The CDR3 contains 16 residues. Germline V gene sequence: CDR1 MNHNS, CDR2 SASEGT. J lost 11 bases, V lost 0 bases, and 13 bases had no gene match. The CDR3, as DNA: TGTGCCAGCAGTGAAGCGACGCTAGCGGGAAACAATGAGCAGTACTTC. This translates into CASSEATLAGNNEQYF.